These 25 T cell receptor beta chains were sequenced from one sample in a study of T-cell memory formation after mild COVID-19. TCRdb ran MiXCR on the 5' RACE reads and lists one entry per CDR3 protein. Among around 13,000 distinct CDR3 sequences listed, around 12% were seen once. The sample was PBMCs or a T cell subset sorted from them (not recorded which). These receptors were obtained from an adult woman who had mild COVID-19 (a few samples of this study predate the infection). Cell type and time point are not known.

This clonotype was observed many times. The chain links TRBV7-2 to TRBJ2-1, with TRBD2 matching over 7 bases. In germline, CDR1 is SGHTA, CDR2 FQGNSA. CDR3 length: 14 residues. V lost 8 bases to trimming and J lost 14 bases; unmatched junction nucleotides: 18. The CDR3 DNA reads TGTGCCAGCTTAAGGGCGGGAGTAAAAGGCGCGGAGTTCTTC. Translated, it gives CASLRAGVKGAEFF.

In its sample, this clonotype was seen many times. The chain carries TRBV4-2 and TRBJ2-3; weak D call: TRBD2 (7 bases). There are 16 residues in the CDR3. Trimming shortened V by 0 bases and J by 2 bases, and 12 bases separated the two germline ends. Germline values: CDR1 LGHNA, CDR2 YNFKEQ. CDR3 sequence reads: CASSQDEGGPTDTQYF. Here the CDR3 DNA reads TGTGCCAGCAGCCAAGACGAGGGGGGGCCCACAGATACGCAGTATTTT.

The CDR3 loop reads CASSPGTGSQPQHF. CDR3 DNA: TGTGCCAGCAGTCCCGGGACAGGGAGTCAGCCCCAGCATTTT. The V and J genes are TRBV6-5 and TRBJ1-5, with 9 positions matching TRBD1. The CDR3 runs to 14 residues. In germline, CDR1 is MNHEY, CDR2 SVGAGI. V lost 5 bases and J lost 6; bases outside the gene matches: 5.

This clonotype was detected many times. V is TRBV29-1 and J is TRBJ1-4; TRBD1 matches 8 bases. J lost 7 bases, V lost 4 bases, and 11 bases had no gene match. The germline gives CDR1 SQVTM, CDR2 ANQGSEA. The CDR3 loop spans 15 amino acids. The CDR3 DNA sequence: TGCAGCGTTGTGTTGGCAGGGGGCTTGGTTGAAAAACTGTTTTTT. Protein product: CSVVLAGGLVEKLFF.

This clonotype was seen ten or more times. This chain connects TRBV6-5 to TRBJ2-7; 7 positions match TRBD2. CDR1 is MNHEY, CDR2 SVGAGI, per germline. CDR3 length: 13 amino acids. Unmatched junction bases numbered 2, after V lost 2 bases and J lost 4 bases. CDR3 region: CASSYRRGYEQYF. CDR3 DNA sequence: TGTGCCAGCAGTTACCGGCGGGGGTACGAGCAGTACTTC.

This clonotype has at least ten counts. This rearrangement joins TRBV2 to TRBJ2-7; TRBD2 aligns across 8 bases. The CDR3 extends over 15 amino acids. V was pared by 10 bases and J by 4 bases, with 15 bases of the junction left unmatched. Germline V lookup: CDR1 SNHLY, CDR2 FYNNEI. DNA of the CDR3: TGTGCCAACCAACCGGGGCGGGGGGCGACATACGAGCAGTACTTC. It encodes CANQPGRGATYEQYF.

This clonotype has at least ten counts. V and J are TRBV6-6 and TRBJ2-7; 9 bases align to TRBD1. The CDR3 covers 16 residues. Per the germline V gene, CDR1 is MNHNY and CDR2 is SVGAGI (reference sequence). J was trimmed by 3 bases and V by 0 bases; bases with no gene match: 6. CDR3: CASSYSWDRDYYEQYF. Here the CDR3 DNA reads TGTGCCAGCAGTTACTCTTGGGACAGGGACTACTACGAGCAGTACTTC.

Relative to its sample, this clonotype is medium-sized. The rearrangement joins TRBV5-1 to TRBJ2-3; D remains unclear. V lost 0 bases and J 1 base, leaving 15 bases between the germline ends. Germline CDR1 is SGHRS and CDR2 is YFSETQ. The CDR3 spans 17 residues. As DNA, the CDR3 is TGCGCCAGCAGCTTGGATTCCATGGGCCTCGGCACAGATACGCAGTATTTT. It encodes CASSLDSMGLGTDTQYF.

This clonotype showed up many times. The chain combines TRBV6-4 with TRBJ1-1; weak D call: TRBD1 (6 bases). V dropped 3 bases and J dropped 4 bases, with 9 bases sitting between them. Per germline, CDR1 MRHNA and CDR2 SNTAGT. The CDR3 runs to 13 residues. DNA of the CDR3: TGTGCCAGCAGTGAGGTAGGGGGCACTGAAGCTTTCTTT. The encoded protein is CASSEVGGTEAFF.

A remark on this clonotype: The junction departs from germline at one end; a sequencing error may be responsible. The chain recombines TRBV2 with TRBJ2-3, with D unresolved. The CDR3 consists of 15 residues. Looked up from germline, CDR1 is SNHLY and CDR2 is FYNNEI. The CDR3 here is CASRATSDSTDTHYF. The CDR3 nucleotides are TGTGCCAGCAGGGCTACGTCGGATAGCACAGATACGCATTATTTT.

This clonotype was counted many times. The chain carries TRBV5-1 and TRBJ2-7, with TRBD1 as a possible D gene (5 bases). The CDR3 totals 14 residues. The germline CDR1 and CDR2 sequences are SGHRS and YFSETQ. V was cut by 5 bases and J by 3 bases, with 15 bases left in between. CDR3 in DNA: TGCGCCAGCAGTCCAGGGTGGAATAACTACGAGCAGTACTTC. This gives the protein CASSPGWNNYEQYF.

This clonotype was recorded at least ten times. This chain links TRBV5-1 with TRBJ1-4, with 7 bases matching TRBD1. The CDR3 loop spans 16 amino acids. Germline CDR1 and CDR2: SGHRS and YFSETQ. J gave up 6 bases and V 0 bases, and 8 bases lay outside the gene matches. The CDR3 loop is CASSLGIGTADEKLFF. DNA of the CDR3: TGCGCCAGCAGCTTGGGCATCGGGACAGCTGATGAAAAACTGTTTTTT.

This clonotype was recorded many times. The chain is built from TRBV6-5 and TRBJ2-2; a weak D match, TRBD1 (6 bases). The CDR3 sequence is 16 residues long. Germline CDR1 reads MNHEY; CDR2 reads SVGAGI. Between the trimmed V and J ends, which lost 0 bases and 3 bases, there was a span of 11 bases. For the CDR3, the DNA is TGTGCCAGCAGTTACTCCCCAGGGGATGACACCGGGGAGCTGTTTTTT. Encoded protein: CASSYSPGDDTGELFF.

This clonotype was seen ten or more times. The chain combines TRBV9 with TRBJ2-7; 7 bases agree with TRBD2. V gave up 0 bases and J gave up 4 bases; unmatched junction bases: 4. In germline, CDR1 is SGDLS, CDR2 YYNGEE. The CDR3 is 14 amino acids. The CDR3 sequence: CASSVDLAAYEQYF. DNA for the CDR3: TGTGCCAGCAGCGTAGATCTAGCGGCTTACGAGCAGTACTTC.

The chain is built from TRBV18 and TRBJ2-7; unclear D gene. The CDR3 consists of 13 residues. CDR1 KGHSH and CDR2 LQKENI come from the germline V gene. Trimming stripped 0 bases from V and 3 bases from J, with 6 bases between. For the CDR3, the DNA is TGTGCCAGCTCACCACCGATTGACTACGAGCAGTACTTC. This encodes CASSPPIDYEQYF.

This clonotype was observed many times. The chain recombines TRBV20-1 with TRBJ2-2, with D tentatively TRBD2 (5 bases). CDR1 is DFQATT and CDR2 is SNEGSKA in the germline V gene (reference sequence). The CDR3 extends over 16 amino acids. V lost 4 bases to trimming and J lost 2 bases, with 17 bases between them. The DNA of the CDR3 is TGCAGTGCTATGACTCTAGAGGGCCTAAACACCGGGGAGCTGTTTTTT. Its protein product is CSAMTLEGLNTGELFF.

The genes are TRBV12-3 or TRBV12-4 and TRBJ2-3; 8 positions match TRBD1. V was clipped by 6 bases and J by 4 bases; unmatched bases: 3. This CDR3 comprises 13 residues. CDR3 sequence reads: CASSTGQADTQYF. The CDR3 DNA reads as TGTGCCAGCAGCACGGGACAGGCAGATACGCAGTATTTT.

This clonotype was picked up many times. In DNA, the CDR3 is TGCGCCAGCAGCCGATACCGACAGGGGGCATACGAGCAGTACTTC. Protein sequence: CASSRYRQGAYEQYF. The chain recombines TRBV4-3 with TRBJ2-7; 10 bases line up with TRBD1. Germline-derived CDR1 and CDR2 are LGHNA and YSLEER. CDR3 length: 15 residues. V trimming: 4 bases; J trimming: 4 bases; junction bases outside the gene matches: 7.

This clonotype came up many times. The CDR3 region has the DNA TGTGCCACGGGACAGTTGAACACCGGGGAGCTGTTTTTT. As protein: CATGQLNTGELFF. The rearrangement joins TRBV6-6 to TRBJ2-2; 7 bases are a match to TRBD1. V gave up 10 bases and J gave up 1 base; unmatched junction bases: 3. CDR3 length: 13 amino acids. The V gene's germline CDR1 is MNHNY and CDR2 SVGAGI (reference sequence).

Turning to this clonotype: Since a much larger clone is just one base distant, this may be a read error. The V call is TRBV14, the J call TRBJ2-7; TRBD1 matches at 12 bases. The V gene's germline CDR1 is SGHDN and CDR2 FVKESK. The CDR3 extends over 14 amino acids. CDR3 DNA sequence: TGTGACAGCAGCCTAGGGACAGGGGGCTCCGAGCAGTACTTC. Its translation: CDSSLGTGGSEQYF.

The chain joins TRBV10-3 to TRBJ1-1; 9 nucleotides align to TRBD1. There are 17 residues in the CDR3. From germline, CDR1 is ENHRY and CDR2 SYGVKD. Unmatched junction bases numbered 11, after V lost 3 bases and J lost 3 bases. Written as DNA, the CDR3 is TGTGCCATCAGTGACCGGGACAGGGTCATATTGGACACTGAAGCTTTCTTT. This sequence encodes CAISDRDRVILDTEAFF.

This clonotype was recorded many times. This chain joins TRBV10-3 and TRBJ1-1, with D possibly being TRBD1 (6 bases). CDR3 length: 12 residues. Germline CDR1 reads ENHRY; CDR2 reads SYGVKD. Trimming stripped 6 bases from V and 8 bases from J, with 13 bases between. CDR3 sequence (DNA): TGTGCCATCAGAGAGCCCGGGACAGAAGCTTTCTTT. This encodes CAIREPGTEAFF.

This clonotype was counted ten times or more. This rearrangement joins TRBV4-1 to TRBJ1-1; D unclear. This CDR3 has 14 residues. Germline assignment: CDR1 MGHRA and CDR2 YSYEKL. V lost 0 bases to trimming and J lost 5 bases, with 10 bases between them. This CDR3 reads CASSQERRRTEAFF. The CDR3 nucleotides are TGCGCCAGCAGCCAAGAAAGAAGGAGGACTGAAGCTTTCTTT.

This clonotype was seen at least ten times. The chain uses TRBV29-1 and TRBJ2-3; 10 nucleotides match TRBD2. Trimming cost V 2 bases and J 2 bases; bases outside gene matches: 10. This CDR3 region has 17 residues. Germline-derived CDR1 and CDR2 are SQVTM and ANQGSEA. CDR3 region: CSVERIAGGTDTDTQYF. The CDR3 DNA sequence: TGCAGCGTTGAAAGGATAGCGGGGGGAACCGACACAGATACGCAGTATTTT.

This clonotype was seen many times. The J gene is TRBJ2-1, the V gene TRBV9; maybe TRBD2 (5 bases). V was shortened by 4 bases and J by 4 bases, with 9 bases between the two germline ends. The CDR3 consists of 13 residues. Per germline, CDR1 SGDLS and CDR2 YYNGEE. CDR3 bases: TGTGCCAGCAGCTCCGAGGGTTACAATGAGCAGTTCTTC. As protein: CASSSEGYNEQFF.